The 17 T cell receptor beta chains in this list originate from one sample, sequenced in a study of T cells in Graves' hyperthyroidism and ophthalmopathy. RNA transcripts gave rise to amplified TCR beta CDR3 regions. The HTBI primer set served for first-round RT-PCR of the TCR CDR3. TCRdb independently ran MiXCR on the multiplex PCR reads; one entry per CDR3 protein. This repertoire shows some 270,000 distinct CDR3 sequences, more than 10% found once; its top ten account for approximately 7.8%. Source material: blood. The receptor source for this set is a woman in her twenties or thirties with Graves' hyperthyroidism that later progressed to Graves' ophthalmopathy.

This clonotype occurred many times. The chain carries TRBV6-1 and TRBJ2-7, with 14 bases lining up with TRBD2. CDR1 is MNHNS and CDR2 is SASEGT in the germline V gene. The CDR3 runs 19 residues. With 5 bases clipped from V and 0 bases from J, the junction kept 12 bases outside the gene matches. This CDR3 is CASSIGTSGSPLSSYEQYF. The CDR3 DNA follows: TGTGCCAGCAGTATAGGGACTAGCGGGAGCCCGCTTAGCTCCTACGAGCAGTACTTC.

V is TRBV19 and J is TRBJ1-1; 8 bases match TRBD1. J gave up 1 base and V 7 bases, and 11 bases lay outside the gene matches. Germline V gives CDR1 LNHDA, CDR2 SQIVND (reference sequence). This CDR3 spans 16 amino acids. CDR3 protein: CASIGAGGVSNTEAFF. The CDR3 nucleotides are TGTGCCAGTATCGGCGCAGGGGGCGTCTCGAACACTGAAGCTTTCTTT.

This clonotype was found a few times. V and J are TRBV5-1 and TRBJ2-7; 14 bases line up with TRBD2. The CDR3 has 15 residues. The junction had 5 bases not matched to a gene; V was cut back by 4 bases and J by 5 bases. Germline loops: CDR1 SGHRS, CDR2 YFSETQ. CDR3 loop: CASSPGLAGGDEQYF. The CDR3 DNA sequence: TGCGCCAGCAGCCCAGGACTAGCGGGAGGCGACGAGCAGTACTTC.

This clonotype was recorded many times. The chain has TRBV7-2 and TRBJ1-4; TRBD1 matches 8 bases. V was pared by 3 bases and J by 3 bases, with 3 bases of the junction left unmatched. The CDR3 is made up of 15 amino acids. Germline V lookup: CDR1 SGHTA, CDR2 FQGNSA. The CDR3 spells CASSFQGAANEKLFF. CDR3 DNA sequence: TGTGCCAGCAGCTTCCAGGGGGCAGCTAATGAAAAACTGTTTTTT.

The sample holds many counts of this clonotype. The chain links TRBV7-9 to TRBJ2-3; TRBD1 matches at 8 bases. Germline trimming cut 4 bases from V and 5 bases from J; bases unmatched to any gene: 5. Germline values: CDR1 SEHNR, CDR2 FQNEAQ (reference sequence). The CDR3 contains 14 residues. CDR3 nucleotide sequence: TGTGCCAGCAGCTCGGGACAGGTTAAAGATACGCAGTATTTT. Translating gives CASSSGQVKDTQYF.

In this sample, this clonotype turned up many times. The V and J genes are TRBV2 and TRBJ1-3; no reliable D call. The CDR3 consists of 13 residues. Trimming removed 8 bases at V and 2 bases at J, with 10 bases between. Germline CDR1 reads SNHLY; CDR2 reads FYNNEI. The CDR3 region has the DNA TGTGCCAGCCGGGAACGGACTGGAAACACCATATATTTT. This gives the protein CASRERTGNTIYF.

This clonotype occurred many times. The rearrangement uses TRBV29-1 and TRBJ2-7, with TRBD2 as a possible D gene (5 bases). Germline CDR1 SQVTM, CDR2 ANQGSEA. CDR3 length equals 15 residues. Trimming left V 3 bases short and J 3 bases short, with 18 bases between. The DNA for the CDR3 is TGCAGCGTTGAGGTTCCCGGGGTTATTCGCTACGAGCAGTACTTC. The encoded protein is CSVEVPGVIRYEQYF.

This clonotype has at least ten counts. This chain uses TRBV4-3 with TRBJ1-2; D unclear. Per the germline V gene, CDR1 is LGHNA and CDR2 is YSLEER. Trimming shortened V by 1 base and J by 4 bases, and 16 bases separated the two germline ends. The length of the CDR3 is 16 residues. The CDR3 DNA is TGCGCCAGCAGCCAAGGGGCAGGCGGGCGGGGCTATGGCTACACCTTC. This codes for CASSQGAGGRGYGYTF.

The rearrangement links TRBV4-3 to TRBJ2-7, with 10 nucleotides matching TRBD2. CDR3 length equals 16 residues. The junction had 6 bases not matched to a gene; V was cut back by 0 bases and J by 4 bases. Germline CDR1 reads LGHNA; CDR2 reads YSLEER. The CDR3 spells CASSQDTASGSYEQYF. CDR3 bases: TGCGCCAGCAGCCAAGATACCGCTAGCGGGAGTTACGAGCAGTACTTC.

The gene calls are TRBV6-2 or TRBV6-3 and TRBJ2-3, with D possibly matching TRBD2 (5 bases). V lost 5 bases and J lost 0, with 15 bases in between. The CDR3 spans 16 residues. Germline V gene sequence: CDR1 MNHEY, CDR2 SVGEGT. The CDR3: CASSTTRGSSTDTQYF. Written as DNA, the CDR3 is TGTGCCAGCAGTACTACTCGGGGATCTAGCACAGATACGCAGTATTTT.

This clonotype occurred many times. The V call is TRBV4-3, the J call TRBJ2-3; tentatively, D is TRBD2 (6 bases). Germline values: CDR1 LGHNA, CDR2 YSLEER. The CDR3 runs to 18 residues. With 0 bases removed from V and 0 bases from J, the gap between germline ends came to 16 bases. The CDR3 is CASSQDGERETSTDTQYF. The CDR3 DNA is TGCGCCAGCAGCCAAGATGGGGAACGGGAGACTAGCACAGATACGCAGTATTTT.

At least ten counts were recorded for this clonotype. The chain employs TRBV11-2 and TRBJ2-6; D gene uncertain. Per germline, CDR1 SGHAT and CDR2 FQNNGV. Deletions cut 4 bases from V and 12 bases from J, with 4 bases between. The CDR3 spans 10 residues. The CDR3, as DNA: TGTGCCAGCAGCTCCGCCGTCCTGACTTTC. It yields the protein CASSSAVLTF.

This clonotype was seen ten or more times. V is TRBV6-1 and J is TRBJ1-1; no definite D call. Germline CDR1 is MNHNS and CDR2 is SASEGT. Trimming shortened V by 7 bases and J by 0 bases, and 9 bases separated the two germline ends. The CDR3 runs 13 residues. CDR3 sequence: CASNGVLNTEAFF. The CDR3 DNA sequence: TGTGCCAGCAACGGGGTATTGAACACTGAAGCTTTCTTT.

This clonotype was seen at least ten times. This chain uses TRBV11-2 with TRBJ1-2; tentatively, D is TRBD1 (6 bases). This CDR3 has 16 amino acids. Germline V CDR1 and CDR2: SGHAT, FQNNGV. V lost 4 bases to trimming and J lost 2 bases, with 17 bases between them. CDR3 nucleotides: TGTGCCAGCAGCTCGGAGACAGGTCTCATCAACTATGGCTACACCTTC. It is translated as CASSSETGLINYGYTF.

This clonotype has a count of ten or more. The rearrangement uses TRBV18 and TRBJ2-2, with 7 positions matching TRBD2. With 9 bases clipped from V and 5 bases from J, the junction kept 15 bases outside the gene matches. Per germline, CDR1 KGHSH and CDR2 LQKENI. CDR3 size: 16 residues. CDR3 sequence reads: CASTPEAGVGTGELFF. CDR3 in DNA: TGTGCCAGTACACCGGAGGCGGGAGTAGGGACCGGGGAGCTGTTTTTT.

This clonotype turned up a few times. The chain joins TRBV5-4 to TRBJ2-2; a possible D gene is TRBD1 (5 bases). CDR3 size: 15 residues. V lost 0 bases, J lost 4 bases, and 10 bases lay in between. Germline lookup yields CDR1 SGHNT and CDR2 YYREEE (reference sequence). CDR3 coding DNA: TGTGCCAGCAGCTTGGTGCAGGGATTCACCGGGGAGCTGTTTTTT. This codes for CASSLVQGFTGELFF.

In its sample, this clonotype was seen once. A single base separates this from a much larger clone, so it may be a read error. CDR3 sequence: CASSQDRISYNEQYF. DNA for the CDR3: TGCGCCAGCAGCCAAGATCGGATATCCTACAATGAGCAGTACTTC. The chain joins TRBV4-3 to TRBJ2-1; D call uncertain. Judging by the DNA end, TRBJ2-7 fits better; the J call may be wrong. Germline V gene lookup returns CDR1 LGHNA and CDR2 YSLEER. The CDR3 consists of 15 residues.